These 27 T cell receptor beta chains were all obtained from the same sample, sequenced in a study of Graves' ophthalmopathy and Graves' hyperthyroidism. RNA transcripts provided the template for amplifying TCR beta CDR3 regions. Scientists carried out first-round RT-PCR using HTBI primers and then a second-round multiplex PCR. TCRdb itself ran the multiplex PCR reads through MiXCR, one entry per CDR3 protein. The sample lists hundreds of thousands of distinct CDR3 sequences, about 20% occurring once. The sample taken for sequencing was peripheral blood. The receptors were gathered from a woman in her late teens or twenties with stable Graves' hyperthyroidism. Some clones in this sample may be carry-over from other donors' samples.

This clonotype came up many times. The genes are TRBV28 and TRBJ1-2; no firm D call. With 7 bases removed from V and 0 bases from J, the gap between germline ends came to 6 bases. This CDR3 spans 12 amino acids. Germline assignment: CDR1 MDHEN and CDR2 SYDVKM. The CDR3 spells CASTGANYGYTF. CDR3 nucleotides: TGTGCCAGCACGGGTGCTAACTATGGCTACACCTTC.

This clonotype was counted a few times. The chain joins TRBV6-5 to TRBJ2-5; 7 bases map to TRBD2. Germline V lookup: CDR1 MNHEY, CDR2 SVGAGI. With V trimmed by 8 bases and J by 4 bases, 4 bases remained unmatched. CDR3 length: 12 amino acids. The CDR3 is CASGEGVETQYF. CDR3 coding DNA: TGTGCCAGCGGGGAGGGCGTAGAGACCCAGTACTTC.

The sample holds one count of this clonotype. The rearrangement links TRBV2 to TRBJ1-2, with 8 bases aligning to TRBD1. With 2 bases clipped from V and 2 bases from J, the junction kept 10 bases outside the gene matches. The CDR3 has 17 residues. Germline values: CDR1 SNHLY, CDR2 FYNNEI. In DNA form, the CDR3 reads TGTGCCAGCAGTGAAACCCGGCGGACAGGGCCGAACTATGGCTACACCTTC. This translates into CASSETRRTGPNYGYTF.

Comments on this clonotype: A much more abundant neighbour one base away suggests this may be a read error. CDR3 residues: CASSLWSGDYQETQYF. DNA of the CDR3: TGTGCCAGCAGTTTATGGAGCGGAGATTACCAAGAGACCCAGTACTTC. V is TRBV12-3 or TRBV12-4 and J is TRBJ2-5, with a possible D match to TRBD2 (5 bases). V lost 2 bases to trimming and J lost 0 bases, with 13 bases between them. This CDR3 has 16 residues.

This clonotype was observed many times. The V gene is TRBV9, the J gene TRBJ2-5; D remains unclear. Trimming took off 2 bases at V and 4 bases at J, with 12 bases between the two ends. Germline V gene data show CDR1 as SGDLS and CDR2 as YYNGEE. This CDR3 spans 14 amino acids. The CDR3 sequence: CASSVGYLRETQYF. DNA for the CDR3: TGTGCCAGCAGCGTTGGGTACTTGAGAGAGACCCAGTACTTC.

V and J are TRBV3-1 and TRBJ2-7, with TRBD1 matching over 8 bases. Looked up from germline, CDR1 is LGHDT and CDR2 is YNNKEL (reference sequence). Trimming took 0 bases from V and 4 from J; bases not matched to a gene: 2. This CDR3 comprises 14 residues. CDR3 nucleotides: TGTGCCAGCAGCCAAGACAGGGGGCAATACGAGCAGTACTTC. Translating it yields CASSQDRGQYEQYF.

This clonotype showed up many times. The genes are TRBV19 and TRBJ1-1; no clear D. Trimming stripped 5 bases from V and 5 bases from J, with 12 bases between. Per germline, CDR1 LNHDA and CDR2 SQIVND (reference sequence). This CDR3 has 13 amino acids. The CDR3 DNA reads as TGTGCCAGTAGTCGAACACGGTATACTGAAGCTTTCTTT. Its protein is CASSRTRYTEAFF.

The V and J genes are TRBV28 and TRBJ1-2, with 8 bases that match TRBD1. CDR1 and CDR2 (germline): MDHEN, SYDVKM. V trimming: 1 base; J trimming: 7 bases; junction bases outside the gene matches: 11. This CDR3 has 16 amino acids. The DNA for the CDR3 is TGTGCCAGCAGTTTATCAGCGGACAGGGCTCTGAGTGGCTACACCTTC. This codes for CASSLSADRALSGYTF.

Many counts were recorded for this clonotype. The V and J genes are TRBV6-2 or TRBV6-3 and TRBJ1-3, with D uncertain. This CDR3 region has 14 residues. Trimming removed 6 bases from V and 1 base from J, with 10 bases in between. Germline CDR1 MNHEY, CDR2 SVGEGT. In nucleotides, the CDR3 is TGTGCCAGCAGAGGAGCAGGATCTGGAAACACCATATATTTT. Translated, it gives CASRGAGSGNTIYF.

The sample holds many counts of this clonotype. The gene calls are TRBV12-5 and TRBJ2-5; D unclear. Germline V CDR1 and CDR2: LGHNT, FRNRAP. CDR3 length: 16 residues. Trimming cost V 0 bases and J 5 bases, with 16 bases left between them. For the CDR3, the DNA is TGTGCTAGTGGTTTGGTAATGGCTGTGAGGAAGGAGACCCAGTACTTC. Amino acids: CASGLVMAVRKETQYF.

This clonotype was seen more than once but under ten times. The J gene is TRBJ2-2, the V gene TRBV12-5; D is perhaps TRBD1 (5 bases). V was clipped by 2 bases and J by 5 bases, with 18 bases between them. Germline assignment: CDR1 LGHNT and CDR2 FRNRAP. The CDR3 is made up of 17 amino acids. The CDR3 coding sequence is TGTGCTAGTGGTTTGAAGATCCCAGGTGGGGCGACCGGGGAGCTGTTTTTT. Translating gives CASGLKIPGGATGELFF.

This clonotype was detected ten times or more. This chain uses TRBV18 with TRBJ2-5; D uncertain. The CDR3 loop spans 13 amino acids. CDR1 and CDR2 (germline): KGHSH, LQKENI. Trimming stripped 3 bases from V and 5 bases from J, with 10 bases between. The CDR3 region has the DNA TGTGCCAGCTCACCGGCCCGACGGGAGACCCAGTACTTC. Residues: CASSPARRETQYF.

This clonotype was recorded at least ten times. In DNA, the CDR3 is TGTGCCAGCAGCCCCCGGGACAGGGTCGGCGGGGAGCTGTTTTTT. It is translated as CASSPRDRVGGELFF. This rearrangement joins TRBV6-1 to TRBJ2-2; TRBD1 matches 9 bases. This CDR3 has 15 amino acids. CDR1 MNHNS and CDR2 SASEGT come from the germline V gene. The trim removed 6 bases at V and 7 bases at J, leaving 9 bases unmatched.

The rearrangement joins TRBV6-1 to TRBJ1-2; tentative D call: TRBD1 (5 bases). Trimming took off 7 bases at V and 6 bases at J, with 12 bases between the two ends. The CDR3 is made up of 12 amino acids. Germline V gives CDR1 MNHNS, CDR2 SASEGT. The CDR3, as DNA: TGTGCCAGCACCCGGGGGGGAAATGGCTACACCTTC. Its protein product is CASTRGGNGYTF.

The table lists this clonotype with many counts. This sequence joins TRBV20-1 and TRBJ2-5; D remains ambiguous. V was shortened by 1 base and J by 6 bases, with 12 bases between the two germline ends. This CDR3 is 13 amino acids long. The V gene's germline CDR1 is DFQATT and CDR2 SNEGSKA (reference sequence). The CDR3 spells CSARVAVLQTQYF. The CDR3, as DNA: TGCAGTGCTAGAGTCGCGGTCCTCCAGACCCAGTACTTC.

The table lists this clonotype with many counts. CDR3 protein: CATKDRVSVEAFF. CDR3 nucleotides: TGTGCCACGAAGGACAGGGTGTCGGTTGAAGCTTTCTTT. V usage is TRBV30 and J usage is TRBJ1-1; 8 bases agree with TRBD1. Germline V gene sequence: CDR1 GTSNPN, CDR2 SVGIG (reference sequence). CDR3 size: 13 residues. The ends lost 8 bases at V and 7 bases at J; junction bases unmatched: 12.

This clonotype was seen many times. The CDR3 nucleotides are TGCAGTGCTAGCTCCAGGGTGGAGACCCAGTACTTC. This codes for CSASSRVETQYF. The chain carries TRBV20-1 and TRBJ2-5; possible D gene TRBD1, 5 bases. CDR3 length: 12 amino acids. V gave up 3 bases and J gave up 5 bases, with 10 bases separating them. Germline CDR1 is DFQATT and CDR2 is SNEGSKA (reference sequence).

This clonotype was recorded many times. The V call is TRBV5-6, the J call TRBJ1-1, with TRBD1 as a possible D gene (6 bases). The V gene lost 3 bases and the J gene lost 0 bases, with 9 bases spanning the gap. CDR3 size: 14 residues. Looked up from germline, CDR1 is SGHDT and CDR2 is YYEEEE. CDR3 in amino acids: CASSWRTVNTEAFF. In nucleotides, the CDR3 is TGTGCCAGCAGCTGGAGGACAGTGAACACTGAAGCTTTCTTT.

This clonotype was recorded a few times. The chain is built from TRBV7-8 and TRBJ2-7; D ambiguous. In germline, CDR1 is SGHVS, CDR2 FQNEAQ. V was pared by 5 bases and J by 5 bases, with 13 bases between. The CDR3 has 13 residues. The CDR3 loop is CASSIGTVNEQYF. The CDR3 nucleotides read TGTGCCAGCAGCATTGGCACCGTCAACGAGCAGTACTTC.

This clonotype was picked up many times. The chain uses TRBV20-1 and TRBJ2-7; D might be TRBD2 (5 bases). Germline loops: CDR1 DFQATT, CDR2 SNEGSKA (reference sequence). The germline V and J ends were trimmed by 5 bases and 6 bases, with 17 bases remaining between them. CDR3 length: 13 amino acids. The CDR3 DNA is TGCAGTGCTCAGACCGGGGTCCCGGGCGAGCAGTACTTC. Translation: CSAQTGVPGEQYF.

This CDR3 is CASSLGGPAQYF. The DNA of the CDR3 is TGTGCCAGCAGCTTAGGCGGCCCGGCCCAGTACTTC. The chain joins TRBV7-8 to TRBJ2-5; no clear D. Trimming stripped 1 base from V and 9 bases from J, with 9 bases between. Germline values: CDR1 SGHVS, CDR2 FQNEAQ. This CDR3 spans 12 amino acids. Complete variable domain (other parts from reference TRBV7-8 and TRBJ2-5): GAGVSQSPRYKVAKRGQDVALRCDPISGHVSLFWYQQALGQGPEFLTYFQNEAQLDKSGLPSDRFFAERPEGSVSTLKIQRTQQEDSAVYLCASSLGGPAQYFGPGTRLLVL.

In its sample, this clonotype was seen once. The chain recombines TRBV28 with TRBJ2-7; D tentatively reads TRBD1 or TRBD2 (5 bases each). The CDR3 consists of 14 residues. V was pared by 2 bases and J by 5 bases, with 13 bases between. Germline V gene lookup returns CDR1 MDHEN and CDR2 SYDVKM. The CDR3 reads CASSLGGGFDEQYF. In nucleotides, the CDR3 is TGTGCCAGCAGTTTAGGTGGGGGTTTCGACGAGCAGTACTTC.

The sample holds a few counts of this clonotype. The rearrangement uses TRBV2 and TRBJ2-7; unclear D gene. Germline lookup yields CDR1 SNHLY and CDR2 FYNNEI. This CDR3 is 13 amino acids long. Between the trimmed V and J ends, which lost 4 bases and 4 bases, there was a span of 11 bases. CDR3: CASSGPDPYEQYF. CDR3 nucleotide sequence: TGTGCCAGCAGTGGTCCGGACCCGTACGAGCAGTACTTC. Looking up the rest from reference TRBV2 and TRBJ2-7 gives the full variable domain: EPEVTQTPSHQVTQMGQEVILRCVPISNHLYFYWYRQILGQKVEFLVSFYNNEISEKSEIFDDQFSVERPDGSNFTLKIRSTKLEDSAMYFCASSGPDPYEQYFGPGTRLTVT.

This clonotype occurred many times. The chain is built from TRBV7-3 and TRBJ1-2, with no clear D. Germline assignment: CDR1 SGHTA and CDR2 FQGTGA. This CDR3 contains 15 residues. Trimming stripped 1 base from V and 1 base from J, with 10 bases between. CDR3 nucleotides: TGTGCCAGCAGCTTAAACAGCAAGTATAACTATGGCTACACCTTC. Translating gives CASSLNSKYNYGYTF.

This clonotype was observed many times. V usage is TRBV28 and J usage is TRBJ1-6, with 7 positions matching TRBD1. Germline CDR1 is MDHEN and CDR2 is SYDVKM. Losses at the gene ends were 6 bases for V and 10 bases for J; bases not matched to a gene: 12. CDR3 length: 15 residues. The DNA for the CDR3 is TGTGCCAGCAGCCCCGCTAGGGGGCCGGCGTCACCCCTCCACTTT. It yields the protein CASSPARGPASPLHF.

This clonotype was seen ten or more times. V is TRBV25-1 and J is TRBJ2-7; D may match TRBD1 or TRBD2 (5 bases each). This CDR3 region has 15 residues. Trimming stripped 8 bases from V and 2 bases from J, with 19 bases between. CDR1 is MGHDK, CDR2 SYGVNS, per germline. CDR3: CASDSGRHPPYEQYF. CDR3 nucleotide sequence: TGTGCCAGCGACTCGGGACGCCACCCCCCCTACGAGCAGTACTTC.

This chain connects TRBV6-1 to TRBJ2-7; D could derive from TRBD1 or TRBD2 (5 bases each). The CDR3 covers 15 residues. The germline gives CDR1 MNHNS, CDR2 SASEGT. V was trimmed by 5 bases and J by 4 bases, leaving 18 bases between them. CDR3 protein: CASSPGIDGAYEQYF. CDR3 coding DNA: TGTGCCAGCAGTCCTGGCATAGACGGGGCGTACGAGCAGTACTTC.